This entry features one T cell receptor beta chain sequence. The data were produced by immunoSEQ multiplex PCR, yet TCRdb's version contains in-frame clones alone and is incomplete. The sample lists approximately 260,000 clones; about 86% were seen once. This sample was taken from a study of blood T cell repertoires in COVID-19. Overall study: Both acute and convalescent COVID-19 samples were obtained from the United States, Italy and Spain. PBMCs, B-cell-depleted T cells, or T cells were the source of the cDNA or gDNA that made up the material.

This CDR3 spans 15 amino acids. The V gene's germline CDR1 is LNHDA and CDR2 SQIVND (reference sequence). The V gene end was trimmed by 6 bases and the J gene end by 9 bases; junction bases not matched to a gene: 13. Everyone who took part was roughly 18 to 90 years old, and they came from 24 US areas. Cohort placement rested on clinical history that participants reported themselves. The TCR sequence derives from a man in his thirties or forties with acute COVID-19. The rearrangement uses TRBV19 and TRBJ2-3, with TRBD1 matching 9 bases. The sample taken for sequencing was PBMCs or T cells enriched from blood (not recorded which). The CDR3 sequence is CASRSQGASLETQYF. CDR3 in DNA: TGTGCCAGTAGGTCACAGGGGGCATCGTTGGAAACGCAGTATTTT.